This TCR beta chain was identified during a study of blood T cells in healthy people across ages. Findings and limits, study-wide: CMV status of donors was unknown, possibly confounding expanded clonotype changes.

Trimming removed 3 bases at V and 2 bases at J, with 20 bases between. Germline V gene sequence: CDR1 SGHRS, CDR2 YFSETQ. The CDR3 has 17 residues. In this sample, this clonotype turned up a few times. Its matching antigen is unknown. For the second PCR, which ran for about 6 to 11 cycles, a sample-barcoded 5' primer and a J-beta primer mix were used. TCRdb recomputed calls from the 5' RACE reads with MiXCR, one row per CDR3 protein. Found here are 780,000 or so distinct CDR3 sequences, 20% to 25% of them singletons; the top ten hold approximately 3.7%. The sample also formed part of further work on T cells of mothers and their children.

This clonotype originated in a boy aged 5-17 years in good health. The sequenced sample consisted of blood. This sequence joins TRBV5-1 and TRBJ2-5, with a weak D call TRBD2 (5 bases). The CDR3 coding sequence is TGCGCCAGCAGCTCGAGCGGAAGAAACCCTCAACAAGAGACCCAGTACTTC. It specifies CASSSSGRNPQQETQYF.